These 2 T cell receptor beta chains originate from one sample sequenced in a study of T cells after yellow fever vaccination. TCRdb ran MiXCR on the 5' RACE reads and lists one entry per CDR3 protein. Found here are 500,000 to 650,000 distinct CDR3 sequences, about 12% of them singletons; the top ten hold 15%. The sequencing here drew on PBMCs, taken on the day of the yellow fever booster vaccination. The receptors originated from a man aged 30 to 45 who received the YFV17D yellow fever vaccine.

The CDR3 reads CSAKLPGQGAGEQFF. CDR3 sequence (DNA): TGCAGTGCTAAATTACCGGGACAGGGGGCGGGGGAGCAGTTCTTC. The chain links TRBV20-1 to TRBJ2-1; 12 bases are shared with TRBD1. V trimming: 4 bases; J trimming: 10 bases; junction bases outside the gene matches: 11. This CDR3 has 15 amino acids. Germline CDR1 reads DFQATT; CDR2 reads SNEGSKA (reference sequence).

This chain joins TRBV7-9 and TRBJ2-1, with D uncertain. The CDR3 consists of 15 residues. V dropped 8 bases and J dropped 0 bases, with 14 bases sitting between them. Germline V gene data show CDR1 as SEHNR and CDR2 as FQNEAQ (reference sequence). CDR3: CASRRLESSYNEQFF. DNA of the CDR3: TGTGCCAGCCGCAGGCTCGAGAGCTCCTACAATGAGCAGTTCTTC.